The 31 T cell receptor beta chains below were found in one sample sequenced in a study of T-cell memory formation after mild COVID-19. TCRdb reanalysed the 5' RACE reads using MiXCR and keeps one entry per CDR3 protein. The sample contains about 500,000 distinct CDR3 sequences, 20% of which appear only once. Sequencing input: PBMCs or a T cell subset sorted from them (not recorded which). The receptor source for this set is an adult woman who had mild COVID-19 (a few samples of this study predate the infection). Cell type and time point are not known.

This chain connects TRBV3-1 to TRBJ2-3, with no clear D. The CDR3 is 14 amino acids. Germline CDR1 and CDR2: LGHDT and YNNKEL (reference sequence). Trimming took 1 base from V and 4 from J, leaving 9 bases between them. CDR3 sequence: CASSQAAAPDTQYF. The CDR3 DNA reads as TGTGCCAGCAGCCAAGCGGCAGCCCCAGATACGCAGTATTTT.

The V and J genes are TRBV3-1 and TRBJ2-7; D is ambiguous. This CDR3 comprises 12 residues. The germline V and J ends were trimmed by 5 bases and 6 bases, with 11 bases remaining between them. The germline V gene encodes CDR1 LGHDT and CDR2 YNNKEL (reference sequence). CDR3 sequence: CASSYQRSEQYF. The CDR3 DNA reads as TGTGCCAGCAGCTACCAGCGAAGCGAGCAGTACTTC.

The chain combines TRBV5-1 with TRBJ2-5; tentatively, D is TRBD1 (5 bases). V lost 4 bases, J lost 2 bases, and 12 bases lay in between. There are 14 residues in the CDR3. Germline values: CDR1 SGHRS, CDR2 YFSETQ. The CDR3 DNA sequence: TGCGCCAGCAGCGGTACAGGCAGGCAAGAGACCCAGTACTTC. Translated: CASSGTGRQETQYF.

This clonotype was detected ten times or more. The chain uses TRBV20-1 and TRBJ2-7; 9 positions agree with TRBD1. Germline assignment: CDR1 DFQATT and CDR2 SNEGSKA (reference sequence). V was pared by 6 bases and J by 2 bases, with 11 bases of the junction left unmatched. CDR3 size: 15 residues. The CDR3 sequence: CSAQPIDRGAYEQYF. For the CDR3, the DNA is TGCAGTGCCCAACCCATAGACAGGGGGGCCTACGAGCAGTACTTC.

This clonotype came up many times. V gene TRBV12-3 or TRBV12-4 combines with J gene TRBJ2-5; 10 nucleotides agree with TRBD1. CDR3 length equals 15 residues. Trimming took 4 bases from V and 5 from J; bases not matched to a gene: 7. As DNA, the CDR3 is TGTGCCAGCAGTTCGAGACAGGGGGCTTATGAGACCCAGTACTTC. This encodes CASSSRQGAYETQYF.

The chain carries TRBV27 and TRBJ1-6; D remains ambiguous. The V end lost 6 bases, the J end lost 12 bases, and 12 bases lay between the germline ends. The CDR3 extends over 12 amino acids. Germline CDR1 is MNHEY and CDR2 is SMNVEV (reference sequence). CDR3: CASRFSNGPLHF. The CDR3, as DNA: TGTGCCAGCAGGTTCTCGAACGGACCCCTCCACTTT.

There are a few counts of this clonotype. This chain connects TRBV11-3 to TRBJ2-5; D possibly uses TRBD1 or TRBD2 (5 bases each). Per germline, CDR1 SGHNT and CDR2 YENEEA. This CDR3 has 15 amino acids. Trimming removed 3 bases at V and 5 bases at J, with 16 bases between. DNA of the CDR3: TGTGCCAGCAGCTTCACCCGGGGACCAGGGGAGACCCAGTACTTC. This encodes CASSFTRGPGETQYF.

Only a few counts were recorded for this clonotype. The chain links TRBV20-1 to TRBJ2-7; 9 nucleotides line up with TRBD2. The germline V gene encodes CDR1 DFQATT and CDR2 SNEGSKA (reference sequence). The CDR3 covers 15 residues. V gave up 3 bases and J gave up 3 bases; unmatched junction bases: 9. CDR3 sequence: CSARDSGSYLYEQYF. DNA for the CDR3: TGCAGTGCTAGGGATAGCGGGAGCTACCTCTACGAGCAGTACTTC.

The J gene is TRBJ2-2, the V gene TRBV27, with D unclear. Germline lookup yields CDR1 MNHEY and CDR2 SMNVEV (reference sequence). This CDR3 has 14 residues. Trimming took off 0 bases at V and 3 bases at J, with 5 bases between the two ends. In nucleotides, the CDR3 is TGTGCCAGCAGTTTATCCACTCACACCGGGGAGCTGTTTTTT. Its translation is CASSLSTHTGELFF.

This clonotype was counted a few times. This chain uses TRBV7-3 with TRBJ2-6, with 8 bases fitting TRBD1. Unmatched junction bases numbered 11, after V lost 6 bases and J lost 1 base. Germline-derived CDR1 and CDR2 are SGHTA and FQGTGA. The CDR3 totals 18 residues. This CDR3 is CASSQPGQGWSGANVLTF. The CDR3 nucleotides read TGTGCCAGCAGTCAACCCGGACAGGGTTGGTCTGGGGCCAACGTCCTGACTTTC. Full variable domain (remainder filled in from reference TRBV7-3 and TRBJ2-6): GAGVSQTPSNKVTEKGKYVELRCDPISGHTALYWYRQSLGQGPEFLIYFQGTGAADDSGLPNDRFFAVRPEGSVSTLKIQRTERGDSAVYLCASSQPGQGWSGANVLTFGAGSRLTVL.

This clonotype has just a few counts. The chain employs TRBV2 and TRBJ1-1, with 7 bases aligning to TRBD1. Germline CDR1 and CDR2: SNHLY and FYNNEI. The CDR3 is made up of 14 amino acids. J lost 0 bases, V lost 7 bases, and 5 bases had no gene match. CDR3 loop: CASKITGVNTEAFF. Here the CDR3 DNA reads TGTGCCAGCAAAATTACAGGGGTGAACACTGAAGCTTTCTTT.

The V call is TRBV5-1, the J call TRBJ2-1; a possible D gene is TRBD2 (5 bases). V was pared by 0 bases and J by 9 bases, with 16 bases between. Germline values: CDR1 SGHRS, CDR2 YFSETQ. The CDR3 contains 15 residues. This CDR3 is CASSLVTVGAAEQFF. The CDR3, as DNA: TGCGCCAGCAGCTTGGTCACTGTAGGAGCGGCTGAGCAGTTCTTC.

The chain couples TRBV27 to TRBJ2-7; D call uncertain. Trimming cost V 4 bases and J 3 bases, with 10 bases left between them. Per the germline V gene, CDR1 is MNHEY and CDR2 is SMNVEV (reference sequence). This CDR3 spans 13 amino acids. The CDR3 nucleotides read TGTGCCAGCAGTTCGACTCTGAACTACGAGCAGTACTTC. Protein: CASSSTLNYEQYF.

The chain couples TRBV6-2 or TRBV6-3 to TRBJ1-6, with D perhaps TRBD1 (5 bases). The CDR3 covers 18 residues. The V end lost 5 bases, the J end lost 2 bases, and 19 bases lay between the germline ends. Germline V lookup: CDR1 MNHEY, CDR2 SVGEGT. CDR3 region: CASSRDPGPGTYNSPLHF. The CDR3 nucleotides are TGTGCCAGCAGTCGAGACCCGGGACCCGGGACCTATAATTCACCCCTCCACTTT.

This clonotype was picked up a small number of times. The chain carries TRBV5-6 and TRBJ1-1, with 8 bases lining up with TRBD1. Germline values: CDR1 SGHDT, CDR2 YYEEEE. The CDR3 is 14 residues long. With V trimmed by 4 bases and J by 6 bases, 8 bases remained unmatched. The CDR3 bases are TGTGCCAGCAGCCTCGGGACAGGTGGGTCTGAAGCTTTCTTT. Its protein is CASSLGTGGSEAFF.

The table lists this clonotype with many counts. The V gene is TRBV7-2, the J gene TRBJ2-3; TRBD2 agrees at 9 bases. The CDR3 has 14 residues. The V gene end was trimmed by 6 bases and the J gene end by 5 bases; junction bases not matched to a gene: 6. Looked up from germline, CDR1 is SGHTA and CDR2 is FQGNSA. The CDR3 loop reads CASRAVAGVDTQYF. For the CDR3, the DNA is TGTGCCAGCAGAGCTGTAGCGGGAGTAGATACGCAGTATTTT.

This clonotype occurred a few times. The chain links TRBV30 to TRBJ2-1; D unresolved. There are 12 residues in the CDR3. Between the trimmed V and J ends, which lost 2 bases and 1 base, there was a span of 3 bases. Germline lookup yields CDR1 GTSNPN and CDR2 SVGIG (reference sequence). In DNA form, the CDR3 reads TGTGCCTGGAGTCCGTCCTACAATGAGCAGTTCTTC. Its protein product is CAWSPSYNEQFF. Full variable domain (rest looked up from reference TRBV30 and TRBJ2-1): SQTIHQWPATLVQPVGSPLSLECTVEGTSNPNLYWYRQAAGRGLQLLFYSVGIGQISSEVPQNLSASRPQDRQFILSSKKLLLSDSGFYLCAWSPSYNEQFFGPGTRLTVL.

This clonotype has a handful of counts. V is TRBV5-1 and J is TRBJ2-7; 13 bases map to TRBD2. Trimming took 4 bases from V and 0 from J; bases not matched to a gene: 7. Germline V CDR1 and CDR2: SGHRS, YFSETQ. The CDR3 is 17 amino acids. CDR3 sequence: CASSTGLAGAVSYEQYF. The CDR3 DNA reads TGCGCCAGCAGCACCGGACTAGCGGGAGCCGTCTCCTACGAGCAGTACTTC.

The chain links TRBV12-3 or TRBV12-4 to TRBJ2-5; 10 bases agree with TRBD2. J lost 6 bases, V lost 3 bases, and 7 bases had no gene match. There are 15 residues in the CDR3. The DNA of the CDR3 is TGTGCCAGCAGTTTTAGCGGGGGGAAAAAAAAGACCCAGTACTTC. Protein product: CASSFSGGKKKTQYF.

Many counts were recorded for this clonotype. The rearrangement uses TRBV6-2 or TRBV6-3 and TRBJ2-3, with TRBD2 matching 15 bases. The CDR3 extends over 17 amino acids. The trim removed 6 bases at V and 6 bases at J, leaving 10 bases unmatched. Germline lookup yields CDR1 MNHEY and CDR2 SVGEGT. Here the CDR3 reads CASSPRTSGRATDTQYF. CDR3 DNA: TGTGCCAGCAGCCCCCGGACTAGCGGGAGGGCCACGGATACGCAGTATTTT.

The CDR3 protein is CAMGDSGRETQYF. CDR3 coding DNA: TGTGCCATGGGGGACAGCGGTCGGGAGACCCAGTACTTC. The gene calls are TRBV2 and TRBJ2-5; 7 bases are a match to TRBD1. This CDR3 region has 13 residues. The J segment lost 5 bases and the V segment lost 10 bases, leaving 10 bases of the junction unmatched. The germline CDR1 and CDR2 sequences are SNHLY and FYNNEI. The full variable domain, completed using reference TRBV2 and TRBJ2-5, is EPEVTQTPSHQVTQMGQEVILRCVPISNHLYFYWYRQILGQKVEFLVSFYNNEISEKSEIFDDQFSVERPDGSNFTLKIRSTKLEDSAMYFCAMGDSGRETQYFGPGTRLLVL.

CDR3 sequence (DNA): TGTGCCAGCAGCCTGGGACATTCAAGCGGATACAATGAGCAGTTCTTC. This translates into CASSLGHSSGYNEQFF. The chain recombines TRBV7-6 with TRBJ2-1, with D possibly matching TRBD1 (6 bases). This CDR3 has 16 residues. Per germline, CDR1 SGHVS and CDR2 FNYEAQ. Deletions cut 5 bases from V and 4 bases from J, with 18 bases between.

This chain joins TRBV20-1 and TRBJ2-1; 7 bases agree with TRBD2. V gave up 1 base and J gave up 5 bases; unmatched junction bases: 8. This CDR3 comprises 15 residues. Germline V CDR1 and CDR2: DFQATT, SNEGSKA (reference sequence). The CDR3 DNA reads as TGCAGTGCTAGAGTATCCCTAGCGGAGAACAATGAGCAGTTCTTC. This sequence encodes CSARVSLAENNEQFF.

The chain joins TRBV14 to TRBJ1-1; a weak D match, TRBD1 (5 bases). Trimming removed 0 bases from V and 10 bases from J, with 18 bases in between. There are 15 residues in the CDR3. Germline V gives CDR1 SGHDN, CDR2 FVKESK. The CDR3 here is CASSQDRPRGGTAFF. CDR3 in DNA: TGTGCCAGCAGCCAAGATCGTCCCCGCGGGGGGACAGCTTTCTTT.

This rearrangement joins TRBV12-3 or TRBV12-4 to TRBJ2-7; 10 positions match TRBD2. With V trimmed by 1 base and J by 3 bases, 9 bases remained unmatched. This CDR3 contains 17 residues. CDR3 DNA sequence: TGTGCCAGCAGTTTAGGACTAGCGGGTCCCCTAATCTACGAGCAGTACTTC. This sequence encodes CASSLGLAGPLIYEQYF.

In its sample, this clonotype was seen many times. The chain uses TRBV27 and TRBJ1-5, with 9 bases identical to TRBD1. The V segment lost 0 bases and the J segment 1 base; nucleotides outside the gene matches: 7. This CDR3 is 18 amino acids long. Germline CDR1 and CDR2: MNHEY and SMNVEV (reference sequence). The CDR3 loop reads CASSLSGTGTLSNQPQHF. The CDR3 DNA sequence: TGTGCCAGCAGTTTATCGGGGACAGGGACTTTGAGCAATCAGCCCCAGCATTTT.

This clonotype was observed a handful of times. The chain uses TRBV29-1 and TRBJ2-5, with unresolved D. Per germline, CDR1 SQVTM and CDR2 ANQGSEA. CDR3 length equals 11 residues. Trimming pared 5 bases from V and 2 bases from J, leaving 6 bases between. As DNA, the CDR3 is TGCAGCGTTAACAGACAAGAGACCCAGTACTTC. It encodes CSVNRQETQYF.

This clonotype has just a few counts. This sequence joins TRBV4-2 and TRBJ1-6; TRBD1 matches 7 bases. Germline CDR1 and CDR2: LGHNA and YNFKEQ. V lost 3 bases to trimming and J lost 6 bases; unmatched junction nucleotides: 5. The CDR3 is 15 residues long. The CDR3 region has the DNA TGTGCCAGCAGCCAGCCGGGACAGCTTAATTCACCCCTCCACTTT. Its protein product is CASSQPGQLNSPLHF.

This clonotype came up many times. The chain couples TRBV3-1 to TRBJ2-1; TRBD2 agrees at 7 bases. The V segment lost 2 bases and the J segment 9 bases; nucleotides outside the gene matches: 4. Germline V gene data show CDR1 as LGHDT and CDR2 as YNNKEL (reference sequence). This CDR3 spans 13 amino acids. CDR3 region: CASSQSGGTEQFF. The CDR3 DNA sequence: TGTGCCAGCAGCCAATCCGGGGGGACTGAGCAGTTCTTC.

V gene TRBV20-1 combines with J gene TRBJ1-5; D not resolved. With 6 bases removed from V and 0 bases from J, the gap between germline ends came to 15 bases. The CDR3 consists of 15 residues. The germline CDR1 and CDR2 sequences are DFQATT and SNEGSKA (reference sequence). CDR3 nucleotide sequence: TGCAGTGCCCCTAAGGGTGGTTATAGCAATCAGCCCCAGCATTTT. This sequence encodes CSAPKGGYSNQPQHF.

The chain combines TRBV12-3 or TRBV12-4 with TRBJ2-1, with TRBD2 matching 8 bases. This CDR3 has 15 residues. V gave up 2 bases and J gave up 8 bases; unmatched junction bases: 8. In DNA, the CDR3 is TGTGCCAGCAGTTTACCAGCGGGAGAACAAGATGAGCAGTTCTTC. Amino acid sequence: CASSLPAGEQDEQFF.